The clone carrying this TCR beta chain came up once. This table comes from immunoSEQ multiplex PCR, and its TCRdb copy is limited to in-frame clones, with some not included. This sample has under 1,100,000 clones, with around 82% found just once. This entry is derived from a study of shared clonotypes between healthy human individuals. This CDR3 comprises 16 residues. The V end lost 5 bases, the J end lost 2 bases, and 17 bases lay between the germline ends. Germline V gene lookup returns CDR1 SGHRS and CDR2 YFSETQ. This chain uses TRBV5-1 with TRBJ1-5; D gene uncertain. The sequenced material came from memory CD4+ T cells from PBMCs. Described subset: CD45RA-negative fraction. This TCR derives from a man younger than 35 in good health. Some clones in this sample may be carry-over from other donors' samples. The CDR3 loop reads CASRYSKRTRNQPQHF. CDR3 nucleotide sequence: TGCGCCAGCAGATACTCAAAGAGGACCCGCAATCAGCCCCAGCATTTT.